A selection of T cell receptor beta chains follows, all from one sample in a study of metastatic and nonmetastatic thyroid tumors. TCRdb reanalyzed the PCR reads with MiXCR. The data contain more than 85,000 clones, over 8.5% of them seen just once; the ten biggest clones take up around 9.2%. Sequencing was carried out using blood. Source of these receptors: a female donor with papillary thyroid cancer or a benign thyroid nodule (not recorded which). Some clones in this sample may be carry-over from other donors' samples. Both conserved end residues are part of each CDR3. D genes are given only for firm matches. The size field is filled for only some rows; it gives once, few, many or a size class.

v_gene	abundance	j_gene	d_gene	CDR3aa	CDR3nt
TRBV18	NA	TRBJ2-6	NA	CASSLNPSSGANVLTF	TGTGCCAGCTCACTGAATCCCAGCTCTGGGGCCAACGTCCTGACTTTC
TRBV18	many	TRBJ2-7	TRBD1	CASSSGTGTVEQYF	TGTGCCAGCTCATCCGGGACAGGCACCGTAGAGCAGTACTTC
TRBV20-1	many	TRBJ2-7	NA	CSAQRADFGYEQYF	TGCAGTGCCCAGAGGGCGGATTTTGGCTACGAGCAGTACTTC
TRBV6-1	many	TRBJ2-7	NA	CASSSEETYEQYF	TGTGCCAGCAGTTCGGAAGAAACCTACGAGCAGTACTTC
TRBV20-1	many	TRBJ2-7	NA	CSAAYEQYF	TGCAGTGCCGCTTACGAGCAGTACTTC
TRBV11-3	once	TRBJ2-2	NA	CASSFRRPVVLGELLF	TGTGCCAGCAGTTTCAGGCGGCCAGTCGTTCTCGGGGAGCTGCTTTTT
TRBV20-1	many	TRBJ2-5	TRBD2	CSTKVTSGGAVQETQYF	TGCAGCACAAAAGTAACTAGCGGGGGGGCGGTGCAAGAGACCCAGTACTTC
TRBV24-1	NA	TRBJ2-1	NA	CATSDPAGGGEQFF	TGTGCCACCAGTGACCCGGCCGGGGGCGGTGAGCAGTTCTTC
TRBV24-1	many	TRBJ2-3	NA	CATSRRGQADSSSSTDTQYF	TGTGCCACCAGTCGTCGTGGGCAGGCAGACAGCTCATCTAGCACAGATACGCAGTATTTT
TRBV6-1	many	TRBJ2-3	TRBD1	CASSEAGTGADTQYF	TGTGCCAGCAGTGAAGCGGGGACAGGGGCAGATACGCAGTATTTT
TRBV7-3	many	TRBJ2-7	TRBD2	CASSLEAGPYEQYF	TGTGCCAGCAGCTTAGAAGCGGGGCCCTACGAGCAGTACTTC
TRBV20-1	NA	TRBJ2-1	TRBD2	CSASSGGPELLLQFF	TGCAGTGCCTCTAGCGGGGGACCTGAGTTATTGTTGCAGTTCTTC
TRBV5-1	many	TRBJ1-2	NA	CASSLSGNYGYTF	TGCGCCAGCAGCTTGTCAGGGAACTATGGCTACACCTTC
TRBV10-3	many	TRBJ2-3	TRBD1	CAIKGQGSTDTQYF	TGTGCCATCAAGGGACAGGGAAGCACAGATACGCAGTATTTT
TRBV12-3/TRBV12-4	many	TRBJ1-5	TRBD1	CARITGVGGNSNQPQHF	TGTGCCAGAATTACAGGGGTGGGTGGGAATAGCAATCAGCCCCAGCATTTT
TRBV6-1	many	TRBJ1-6	NA	CASSESWGHSPLHF	TGTGCCAGCAGTGAATCTTGGGGGCATTCACCCCTCCACTTT
TRBV5-1	many	TRBJ1-1	NA	CASSLEQGSTEAFF	TGCGCCAGCAGCTTGGAGCAGGGAAGCACTGAAGCTTTCTTT